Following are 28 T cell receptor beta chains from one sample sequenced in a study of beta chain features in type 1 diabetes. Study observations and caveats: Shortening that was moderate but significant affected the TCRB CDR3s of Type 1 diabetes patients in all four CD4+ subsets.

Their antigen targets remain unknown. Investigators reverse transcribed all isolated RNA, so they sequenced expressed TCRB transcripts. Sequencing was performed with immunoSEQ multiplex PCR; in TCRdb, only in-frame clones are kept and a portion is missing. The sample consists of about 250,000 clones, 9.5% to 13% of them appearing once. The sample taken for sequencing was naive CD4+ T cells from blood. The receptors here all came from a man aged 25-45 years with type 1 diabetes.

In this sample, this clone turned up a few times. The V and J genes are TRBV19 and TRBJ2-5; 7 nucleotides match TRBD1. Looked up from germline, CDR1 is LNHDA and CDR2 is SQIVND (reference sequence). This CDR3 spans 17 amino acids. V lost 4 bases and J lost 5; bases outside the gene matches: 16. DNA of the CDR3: TGTGCCAGTAGTAGCCCCCCTTTCGGGACAGCGGACGAGACCCAGTACTTC. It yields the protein CASSSPPFGTADETQYF.

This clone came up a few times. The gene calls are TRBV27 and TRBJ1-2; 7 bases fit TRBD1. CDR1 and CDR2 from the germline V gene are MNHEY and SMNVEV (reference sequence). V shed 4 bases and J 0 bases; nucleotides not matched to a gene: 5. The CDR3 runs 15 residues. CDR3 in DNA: TGTGCCAGCAGTTCACAGGGGCACGCTAACTATGGCTACACCTTC. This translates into CASSSQGHANYGYTF.

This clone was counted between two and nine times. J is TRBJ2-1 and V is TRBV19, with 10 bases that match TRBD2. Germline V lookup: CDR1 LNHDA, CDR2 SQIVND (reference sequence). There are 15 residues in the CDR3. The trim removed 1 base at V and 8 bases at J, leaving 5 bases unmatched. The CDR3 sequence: CASSIALAGEDEQFF. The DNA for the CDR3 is TGTGCCAGTAGTATAGCTCTAGCGGGGGAGGATGAGCAGTTCTTC. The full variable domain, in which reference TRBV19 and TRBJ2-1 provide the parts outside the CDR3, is DGGITQSPKYLFRKEGQNVTLSCEQNLNHDAMYWYRQDPGQGLRLIYYSQIVNDFQKGDIAEGYSVSREKKESFPLTVTSAQKNPTAFYLCASSIALAGEDEQFFGPGTRLTVL.

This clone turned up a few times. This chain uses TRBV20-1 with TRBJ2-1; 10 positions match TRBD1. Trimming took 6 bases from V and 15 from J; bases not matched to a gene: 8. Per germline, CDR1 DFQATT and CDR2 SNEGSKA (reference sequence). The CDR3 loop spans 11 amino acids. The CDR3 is CSARLRDRGFF. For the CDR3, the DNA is TGCAGTGCAAGACTCCGGGACAGGGGGTTCTTC.

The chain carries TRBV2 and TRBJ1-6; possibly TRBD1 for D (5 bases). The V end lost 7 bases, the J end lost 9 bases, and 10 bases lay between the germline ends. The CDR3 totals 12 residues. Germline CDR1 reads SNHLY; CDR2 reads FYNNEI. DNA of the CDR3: TGTGCCAGCACCCGTGACAGTTCACCCCTCCACTTT. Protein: CASTRDSSPLHF.

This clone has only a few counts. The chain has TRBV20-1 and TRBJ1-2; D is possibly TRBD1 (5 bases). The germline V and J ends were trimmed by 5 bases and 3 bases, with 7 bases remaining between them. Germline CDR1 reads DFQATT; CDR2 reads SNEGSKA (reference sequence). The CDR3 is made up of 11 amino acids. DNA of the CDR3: TGCAGTGCTCGGGGGGACTATGGCTACACCTTC. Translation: CSARGDYGYTF.

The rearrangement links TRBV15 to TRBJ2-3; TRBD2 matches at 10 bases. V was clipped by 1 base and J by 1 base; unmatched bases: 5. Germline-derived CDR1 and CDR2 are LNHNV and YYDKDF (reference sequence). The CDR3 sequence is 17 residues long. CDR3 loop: CATSRGVSGGGTDTQYF. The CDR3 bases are TGTGCCACCAGCAGAGGGGTCAGCGGGGGGGGCACAGATACGCAGTATTTT.

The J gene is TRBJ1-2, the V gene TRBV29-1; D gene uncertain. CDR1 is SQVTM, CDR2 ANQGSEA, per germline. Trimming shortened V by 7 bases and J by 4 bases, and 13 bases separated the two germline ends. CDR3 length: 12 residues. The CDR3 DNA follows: TGCAGCGCGGCTTGGGAGAGCTATGGCTACACCTTC. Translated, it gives CSAAWESYGYTF.

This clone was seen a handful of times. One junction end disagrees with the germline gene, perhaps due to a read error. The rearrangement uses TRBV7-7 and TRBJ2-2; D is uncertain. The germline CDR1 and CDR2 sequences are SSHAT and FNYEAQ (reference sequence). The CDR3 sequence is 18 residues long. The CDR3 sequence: CASSSHSSPFQNTGELFF. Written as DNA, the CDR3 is TGTGCTAGCAGCTCCCATTCAAGCCCCTTCCAGAACACCGGGGAGCTGTTTTTT.

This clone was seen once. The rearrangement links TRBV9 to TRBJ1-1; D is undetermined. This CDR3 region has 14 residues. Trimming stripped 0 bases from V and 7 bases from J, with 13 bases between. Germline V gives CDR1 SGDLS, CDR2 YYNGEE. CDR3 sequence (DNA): TGTGCCAGCAGCGTAGATAGAAGAGCTAGTGAAGCTTTCTTT. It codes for CASSVDRRASEAFF.

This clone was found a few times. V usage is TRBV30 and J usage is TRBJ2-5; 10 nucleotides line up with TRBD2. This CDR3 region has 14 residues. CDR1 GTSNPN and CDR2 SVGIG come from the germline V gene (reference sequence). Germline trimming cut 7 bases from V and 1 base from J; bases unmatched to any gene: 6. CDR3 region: CALSSGGSQETQYF. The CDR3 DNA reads TGTGCCTTGTCTAGCGGGGGCTCCCAAGAGACCCAGTACTTC.

CDR3 loop: CASSPETGAIYEQYF. The CDR3, as DNA: TGTGCCAGCAGTCCCGAGACAGGGGCAATTTACGAGCAGTACTTC. The chain couples TRBV28 to TRBJ2-7; TRBD1 aligns across 8 bases. CDR3 length: 15 residues. From germline, CDR1 is MDHEN and CDR2 SYDVKM. Trimming at V came to 5 bases and at J to 4 bases, leaving 10 bases not matched to a gene. The whole variable domain, filled in from reference TRBV28 and TRBJ2-7, reads DVKVTQSSRYLVKRTGEKVFLECVQDMDHENMFWYRQDPGLGLRLIYFSYDVKMKEKGDIPEGYSVSREKKERFSLILESASTNQTSMYLCASSPETGAIYEQYFGPGTRLTVT.

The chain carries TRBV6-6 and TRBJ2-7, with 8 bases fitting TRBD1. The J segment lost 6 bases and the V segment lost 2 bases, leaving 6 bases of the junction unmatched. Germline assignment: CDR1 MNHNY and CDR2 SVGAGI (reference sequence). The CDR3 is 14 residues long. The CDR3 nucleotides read TGTGCCAGCAGTTACGACAGGGGTCGAATCGAGCAGTACTTC. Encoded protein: CASSYDRGRIEQYF.

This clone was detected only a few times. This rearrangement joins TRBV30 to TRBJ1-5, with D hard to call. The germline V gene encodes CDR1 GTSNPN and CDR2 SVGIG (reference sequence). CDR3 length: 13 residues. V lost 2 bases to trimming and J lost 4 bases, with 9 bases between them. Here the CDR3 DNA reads TGTGCCTGGAGTCAAGACACAAATCAGCCCCAGCATTTT. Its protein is CAWSQDTNQPQHF. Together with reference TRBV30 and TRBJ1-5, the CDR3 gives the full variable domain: SQTIHQWPATLVQPVGSPLSLECTVEGTSNPNLYWYRQAAGRGLQLLFYSVGIGQISSEVPQNLSASRPQDRQFILSSKKLLLSDSGFYLCAWSQDTNQPQHFGDGTRLSIL.

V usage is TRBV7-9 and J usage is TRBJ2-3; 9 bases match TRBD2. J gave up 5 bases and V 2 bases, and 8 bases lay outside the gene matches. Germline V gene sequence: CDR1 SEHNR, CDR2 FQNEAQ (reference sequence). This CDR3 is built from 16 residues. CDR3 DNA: TGTGCCAGCAGCTTAATCGCGGGGGGGCGTAGAGATACGCAGTATTTT. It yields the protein CASSLIAGGRRDTQYF.

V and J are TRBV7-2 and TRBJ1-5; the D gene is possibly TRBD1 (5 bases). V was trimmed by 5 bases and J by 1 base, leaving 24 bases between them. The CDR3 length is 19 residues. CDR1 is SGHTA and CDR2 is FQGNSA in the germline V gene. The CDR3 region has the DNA TGTGCCAGCAGCCCCCGTGTTCGCAGGGTGATGGAAAGCAATCAGCCCCAGCATTTT. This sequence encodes CASSPRVRRVMESNQPQHF.

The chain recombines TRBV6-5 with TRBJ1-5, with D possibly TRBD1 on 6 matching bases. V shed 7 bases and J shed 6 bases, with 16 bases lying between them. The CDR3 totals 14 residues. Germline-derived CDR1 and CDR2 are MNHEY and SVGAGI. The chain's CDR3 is CASTDRWASQPQHF. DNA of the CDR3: TGTGCCAGCACCGACAGGTGGGCGAGTCAGCCCCAGCATTTT.

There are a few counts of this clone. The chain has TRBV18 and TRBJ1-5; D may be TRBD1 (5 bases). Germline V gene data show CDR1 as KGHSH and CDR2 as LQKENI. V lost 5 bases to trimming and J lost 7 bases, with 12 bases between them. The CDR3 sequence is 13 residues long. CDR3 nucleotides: TGTGCCAGCTCAATGGGGGGGAACCAGCCCCAGCATTTT. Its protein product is CASSMGGNQPQHF. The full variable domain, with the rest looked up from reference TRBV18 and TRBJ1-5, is NAGVMQNPRHLVRRRGQEARLRCSPMKGHSHVYWYRQLPEEGLKFMVYLQKENIIDESGMPKERFSAEFPKEGPSILRIQQVVRGDSAAYFCASSMGGNQPQHFGDGTRLSIL.

CDR3: CASSLDRPSNEQFF. In nucleotides, the CDR3 is TGCGCCAGCAGCTTGGACAGGCCGAGCAATGAGCAGTTCTTC. The chain couples TRBV5-1 to TRBJ2-1; TRBD1 is a possible D gene (5 bases). The V end lost 0 bases, the J end lost 6 bases, and 10 bases lay between the germline ends. This CDR3 comprises 14 residues. Per germline, CDR1 SGHRS and CDR2 YFSETQ.

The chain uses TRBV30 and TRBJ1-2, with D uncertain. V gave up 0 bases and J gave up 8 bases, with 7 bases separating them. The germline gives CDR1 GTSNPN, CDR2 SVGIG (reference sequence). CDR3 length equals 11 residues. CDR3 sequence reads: CAWSVTGGYTF. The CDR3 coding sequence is TGTGCCTGGAGTGTTACGGGGGGCTACACCTTC.

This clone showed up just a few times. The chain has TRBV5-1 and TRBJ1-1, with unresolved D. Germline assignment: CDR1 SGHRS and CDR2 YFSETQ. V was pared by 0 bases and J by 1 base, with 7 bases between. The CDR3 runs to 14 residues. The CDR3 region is CASSLGRGNTEAFF. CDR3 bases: TGCGCCAGCAGCTTGGGGCGGGGGAACACTGAAGCTTTCTTT.

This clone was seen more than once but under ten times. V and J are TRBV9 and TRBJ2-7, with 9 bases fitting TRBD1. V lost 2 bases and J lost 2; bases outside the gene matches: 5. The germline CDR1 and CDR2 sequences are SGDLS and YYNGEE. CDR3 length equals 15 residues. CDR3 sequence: CASSVTGQGPYEQYF. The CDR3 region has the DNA TGTGCCAGCAGCGTCACGGGACAGGGACCCTACGAGCAGTACTTC.

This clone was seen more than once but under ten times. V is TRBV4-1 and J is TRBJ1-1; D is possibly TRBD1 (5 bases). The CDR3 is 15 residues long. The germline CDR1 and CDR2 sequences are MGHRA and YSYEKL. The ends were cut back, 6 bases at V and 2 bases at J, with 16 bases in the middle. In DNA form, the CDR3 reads TGCGCCAGCAGACCCCCAGGGAGGGGAAACACTGAAGCTTTCTTT. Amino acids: CASRPPGRGNTEAFF.

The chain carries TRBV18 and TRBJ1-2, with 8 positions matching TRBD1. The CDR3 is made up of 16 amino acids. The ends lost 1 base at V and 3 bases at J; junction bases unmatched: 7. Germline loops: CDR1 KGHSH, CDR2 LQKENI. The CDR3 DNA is TGTGCCAGCTCACCACGATCCGGACAGGGAGACTATGGCTACACCTTC. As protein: CASSPRSGQGDYGYTF.

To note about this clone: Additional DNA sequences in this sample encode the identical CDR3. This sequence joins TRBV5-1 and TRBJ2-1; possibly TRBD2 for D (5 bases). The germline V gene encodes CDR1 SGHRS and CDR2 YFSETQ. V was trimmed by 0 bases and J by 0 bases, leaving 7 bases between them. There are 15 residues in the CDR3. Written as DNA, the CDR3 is TGCGCCAGCAGCTTGGCGGGGAGCTCCTACAATGAGCAGTTCTTC. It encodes CASSLAGSSYNEQFF.

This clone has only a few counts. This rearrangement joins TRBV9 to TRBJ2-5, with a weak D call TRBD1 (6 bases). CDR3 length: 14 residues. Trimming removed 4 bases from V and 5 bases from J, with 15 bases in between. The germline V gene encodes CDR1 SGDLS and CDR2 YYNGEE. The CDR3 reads CASSIPGVLETQYF. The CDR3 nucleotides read TGTGCCAGCAGCATACCAGGGGTCTTGGAGACCCAGTACTTC.

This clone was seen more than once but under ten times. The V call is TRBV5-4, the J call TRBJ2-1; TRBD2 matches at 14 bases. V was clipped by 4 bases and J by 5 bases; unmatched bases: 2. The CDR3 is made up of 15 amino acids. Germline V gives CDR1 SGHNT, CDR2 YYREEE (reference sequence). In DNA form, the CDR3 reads TGTGCCAGCAGCCGACTAGCGGGGGGGGACAATGAGCAGTTCTTC. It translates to CASSRLAGGDNEQFF.

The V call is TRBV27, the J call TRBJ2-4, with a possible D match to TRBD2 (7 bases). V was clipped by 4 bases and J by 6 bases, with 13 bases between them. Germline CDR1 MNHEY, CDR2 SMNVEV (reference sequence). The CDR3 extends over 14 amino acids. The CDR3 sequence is CASSWEGGINIQYF. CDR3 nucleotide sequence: TGTGCCAGCAGTTGGGAGGGGGGAATAAACATTCAGTACTTC.